This T cell receptor (beta chain) was sequenced in a study of cytomegalovirus exposure and HLA in healthy donors. About the study: There were nearly 120 million unique TCR beta sequences, drawn from 200 million or so T cells, in an earlier analysis.

PCR involved 60 Vbeta and 13 Jbeta primers. Libraries were prepared by immunoSEQ multiplex PCR; TCRdb keeps only in-frame clonotypes and omits some of them. The sample has about 40,000 clones; roughly 80% are singletons. As regards this clone: Its antigen is unknown.

Germline assignment: CDR1 SGHDT and CDR2 YYEEEE. The J segment lost 7 bases and the V segment lost 1 base, leaving 6 bases of the junction unmatched. The CDR3 totals 17 residues. Whole-study findings and limits: Accounts indicate the classifier identified cytomegalovirus status with strong specificity and sensitivity. When analyzed later, the rates of TCR association showed variation by HLA locus, with DRB1 the most and HLA-C the fewest.

The chain links TRBV5-6 to TRBJ2-4; 15 bases are shared with TRBD2. The TCR comes from a woman between 18 and 29 years old in good health and CMV-seropositive. Sequences were obtained from PBMCs. The CDR3 DNA follows: TGTGCCAGCAGCTTGTTAGGACTAGCGGGGGGGGAGAACATTCAGTACTTC. Its protein is CASSLLGLAGGENIQYF.